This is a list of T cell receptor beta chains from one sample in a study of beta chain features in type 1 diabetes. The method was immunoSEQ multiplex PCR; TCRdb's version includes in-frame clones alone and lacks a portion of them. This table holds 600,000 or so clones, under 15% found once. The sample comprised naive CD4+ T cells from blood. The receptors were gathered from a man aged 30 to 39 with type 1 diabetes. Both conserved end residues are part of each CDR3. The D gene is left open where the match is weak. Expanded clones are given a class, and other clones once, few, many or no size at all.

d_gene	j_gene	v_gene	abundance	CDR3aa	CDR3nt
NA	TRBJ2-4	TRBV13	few	CASSNRLDRQIAKNIQYF	TGTGCCAGCAGCAACCGACTTGACAGGCAGATAGCCAAAAACATTCAGTACTTC
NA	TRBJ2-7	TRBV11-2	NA	CASSLARPGDEQYF	TGTGCCAGCAGCTTAGCCCGCCCTGGTGACGAGCAGTACTTC
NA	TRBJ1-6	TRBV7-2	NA	CASRERANSPLHF	TGTGCCAGCAGGGAGCGAGCTAATTCACCCCTCCACTTT
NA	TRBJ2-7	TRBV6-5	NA	CASSYSQQSSYEQYF	TGTGCCAGCAGTTACTCCCAACAGAGCTCCTACGAGCAGTACTTC
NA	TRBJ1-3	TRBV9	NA	CASSVGHHSGNTIYF	TGTGCCAGCAGCGTAGGACACCACTCTGGAAACACCATATATTTT
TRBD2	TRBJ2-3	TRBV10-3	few	CAIKTSGNGDTQYF	TGTGCCATCAAAACTAGCGGGAATGGGGATACGCAGTATTTT
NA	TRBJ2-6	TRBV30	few	CAWRRSGANVLTF	TGTGCCTGGCGGAGGAGTGGGGCCAACGTCCTGACTTTC
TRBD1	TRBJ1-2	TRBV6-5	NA	CASSYLDRDYGYTF	TGTGCCAGCAGTTACCTGGACAGGGACTATGGCTACACCTTC
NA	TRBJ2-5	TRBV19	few	CASSGGWTEQETQYF	TGTGCCAGTAGTGGAGGATGGACAGAACAAGAGACCCAGTACTTC
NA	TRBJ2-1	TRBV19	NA	CASSLRGRSSYNEQFF	TGTGCCAGTAGTCTGAGGGGAAGAAGCTCCTACAATGAGCAGTTCTTC
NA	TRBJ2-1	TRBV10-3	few	CAISEGGSRSEQFF	TGTGCCATCAGTGAGGGGGGGAGCAGGAGTGAGCAGTTCTTC
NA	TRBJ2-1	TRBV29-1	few	CSVEDLWFEQFF	TGCAGCGTTGAAGATCTGTGGTTTGAGCAGTTCTTC
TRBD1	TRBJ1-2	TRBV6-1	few	CASSAIPGQPLRYGYTF	TGTGCCAGCAGTGCCATACCGGGACAGCCGCTCAGATATGGCTACACCTTC
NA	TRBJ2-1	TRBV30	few	CALTGSNEQFF	TGTGCCCTGACAGGCTCTAATGAGCAGTTCTTC
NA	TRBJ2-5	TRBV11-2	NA	CASSLGSAQETQYF	TGTGCCAGCAGCTTAGGGTCGGCTCAAGAGACCCAGTACTTC
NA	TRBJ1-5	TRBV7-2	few	CASSLGGLSNQPQHF	TGTGCCAGCAGCTTAGGGGGTCTCAGCAATCAGCCCCAGCATTTT
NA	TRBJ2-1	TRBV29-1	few	CSVGLGEYNEQFF	TGCAGCGTTGGGCTAGGAGAGTACAATGAGCAGTTCTTC